Listed below are T cell receptor beta chains from one sample, sequenced in a study of shared clonotypes between healthy human individuals. Clones were sequenced by immunoSEQ multiplex PCR, and TCRdb holds only the in-frame ones, with some missing. This table holds approximately 980,000 clones, approximately 76% found once. Input material: memory CD4+ T cells sorted from blood. Receptors originate from a man aged 18 to 29 in good health. Both conserved end residues are part of each CDR3. D genes are given only for firm matches. Expanded clones are given a class, and other clones once, few, many or no size at all.

TRBD1 - TRBJ1-5 TRBV11-2 CASSLVQGAGQPQHF TGTGCCAGCAGCTTAGTTCAGGGGGCAGGCCAGCCCCAGCATTTT
- many TRBJ1-2 TRBV9 CASSVGTNYGYTF TGTGCCAGCAGCGTCGGCACTAACTATGGCTACACCTTC
TRBD2 - TRBJ2-5 TRBV14 CASSQGRLAGVETQYF TGTGCCAGCAGCCAAGGGAGGCTAGCGGGAGTAGAGACCCAGTACTTC
- once TRBJ2-7 TRBV27 CASSPDYLTFSEQYF TGTGCCAGCAGTCCCGACTACCTAACGTTCTCCGAGCAGTACTTC
- - TRBJ1-1 TRBV7-8 CASSPQQGLLNTEAFF TGTGCCAGCAGCCCCCAACAGGGACTCTTGAACACTGAAGCTTTCTTT
TRBD2 - TRBJ2-5 TRBV7-9 CASSPRTSFQETQYF TGTGCCAGCAGCCCCCGGACTAGTTTCCAAGAGACCCAGTACTTC
- many TRBJ1-1 TRBV5-1 CASSLNNIGLDPWNTEAFF TGCGCCAGCAGCTTGAATAATATAGGGCTCGACCCTTGGAACACTGAAGCTTTCTTT
- - TRBJ1-1 TRBV27 CASSSHLANTEAFF TGTGCCAGCAGTTCCCATCTGGCGAACACTGAAGCTTTCTTT
TRBD1 - TRBJ2-7 TRBV5-1 CASRLGDSYEQYF TGCGCCAGCAGATTAGGGGACAGCTACGAGCAGTACTTC
- once TRBJ1-5 TRBV7-2 CASSRHGEGNQPQHF TGTGCCAGCAGCCGTCATGGGGAGGGCAATCAGCCCCAGCATTTT
TRBD1 - TRBJ2-6 TRBV28 CASSSDRAPGANVLTF TGTGCCAGCAGTTCAGACAGGGCGCCTGGGGCCAACGTCCTGACTTTC
- - TRBJ2-7 TRBV29-1 CSVEEWDREQYF TGCAGCGTTGAGGAGTGGGATAGGGAGCAGTACTTC
- once TRBJ2-5 TRBV12-5 CASAHLETQYF TGTGCTAGTGCCCACCTCGAGACCCAGTACTTC
- - TRBJ1-5 TRBV10-2 CASSGGGESNQPQHF TGCGCCAGCAGTGGTGGAGGGGAAAGCAATCAGCCCCAGCATTTT
TRBD2 - TRBJ2-7 TRBV11-2 CASSLGPSGAYEQYF TGTGCCAGCAGCTTAGGTCCTAGCGGTGCCTACGAGCAGTACTTC
- - TRBJ2-3 TRBV4-3 CASSQDPRSDTQYF TGCGCCAGCAGCCAAGATCCCCGGTCAGATACGCAGTATTTT
- few TRBJ2-2 TRBV28 CASGLTRQGGTGELFF TGTGCCAGCGGCCTTACGCGACAGGGAGGCACCGGGGAGCTGTTTTTT